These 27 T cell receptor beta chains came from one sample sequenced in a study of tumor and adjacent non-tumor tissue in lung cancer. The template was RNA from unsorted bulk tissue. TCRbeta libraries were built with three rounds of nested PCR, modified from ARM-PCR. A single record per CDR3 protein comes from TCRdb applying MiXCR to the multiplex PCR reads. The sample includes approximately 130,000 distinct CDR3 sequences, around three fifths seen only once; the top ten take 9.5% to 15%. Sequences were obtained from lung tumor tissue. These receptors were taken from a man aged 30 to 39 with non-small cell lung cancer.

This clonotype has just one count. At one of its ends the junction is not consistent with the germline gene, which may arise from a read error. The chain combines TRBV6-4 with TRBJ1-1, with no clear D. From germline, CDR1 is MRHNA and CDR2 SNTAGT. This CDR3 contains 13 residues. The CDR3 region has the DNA TGTGCCAGCAGTGGACTACCGAACATTGAAGCTTTCTTT. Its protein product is CASSGLPNIEAFF.

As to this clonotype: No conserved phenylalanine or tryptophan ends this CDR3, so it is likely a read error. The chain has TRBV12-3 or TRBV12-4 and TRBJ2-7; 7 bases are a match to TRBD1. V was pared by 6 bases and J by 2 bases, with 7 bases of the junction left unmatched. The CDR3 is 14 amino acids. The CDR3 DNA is TGTGCCAGCAGCCCCAGGGACAGAGCCTACGAGCAGTACCTC. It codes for CASSPRDRAYEQYL.

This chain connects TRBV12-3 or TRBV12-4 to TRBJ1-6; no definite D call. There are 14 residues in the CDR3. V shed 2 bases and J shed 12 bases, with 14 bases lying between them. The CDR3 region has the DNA TGTGCCAGCAGTTTAAAGAGGGATGGATTACCCCTCCACTTT. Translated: CASSLKRDGLPLHF.

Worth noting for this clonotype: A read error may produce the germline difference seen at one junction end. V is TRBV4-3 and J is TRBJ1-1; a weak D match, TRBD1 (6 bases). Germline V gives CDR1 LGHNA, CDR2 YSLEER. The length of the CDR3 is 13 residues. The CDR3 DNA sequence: TGCGCCAGCAGCCAGAACCGGGACACTGAAGCTTCATTT. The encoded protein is CASSQNRDTEASF.

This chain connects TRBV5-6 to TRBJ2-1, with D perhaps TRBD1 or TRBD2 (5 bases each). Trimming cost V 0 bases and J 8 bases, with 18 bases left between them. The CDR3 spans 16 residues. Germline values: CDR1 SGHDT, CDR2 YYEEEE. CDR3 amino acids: CASSLDLSGMGDEQFF. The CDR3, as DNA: TGTGCCAGCAGCTTGGATCTGTCGGGGATGGGGGATGAGCAGTTCTTC.

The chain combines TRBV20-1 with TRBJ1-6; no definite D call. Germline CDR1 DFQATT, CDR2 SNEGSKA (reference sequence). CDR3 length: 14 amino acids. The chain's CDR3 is CNGRAGYDNSPLHF. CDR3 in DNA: TGCAATGGGCGAGCTGGATACGATAATTCACCCCTCCACTTT.

In nucleotides, the CDR3 is TGCAGCGTGAGGAGGACAGGGACCCATGAGCAGTTCTTC. It codes for CSVRRTGTHEQFF. This chain connects TRBV20-1 to TRBJ2-1, with 8 nucleotides matching TRBD1. The CDR3 is made up of 13 amino acids. Per germline, CDR1 DFQATT and CDR2 SNEGSKA (reference sequence).

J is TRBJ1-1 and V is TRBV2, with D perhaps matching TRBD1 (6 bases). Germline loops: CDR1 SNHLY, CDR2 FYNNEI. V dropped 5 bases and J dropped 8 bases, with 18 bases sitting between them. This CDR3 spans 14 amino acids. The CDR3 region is CASSQEGGRVEAFF. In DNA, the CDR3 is TGTGCCAGCAGTCAGGAAGGGGGGCGGGTCGAAGCTTTCTTT.

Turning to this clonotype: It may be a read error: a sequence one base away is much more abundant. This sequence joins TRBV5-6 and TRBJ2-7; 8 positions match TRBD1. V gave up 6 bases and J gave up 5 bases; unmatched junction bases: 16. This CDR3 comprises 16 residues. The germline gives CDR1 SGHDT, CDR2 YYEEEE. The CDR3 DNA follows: TGTGCCAGCACCTTTCCGCGGACAGGGTTCACAAACGAGCAGTACTTC. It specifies CASTFPRTGFTNEQYF.

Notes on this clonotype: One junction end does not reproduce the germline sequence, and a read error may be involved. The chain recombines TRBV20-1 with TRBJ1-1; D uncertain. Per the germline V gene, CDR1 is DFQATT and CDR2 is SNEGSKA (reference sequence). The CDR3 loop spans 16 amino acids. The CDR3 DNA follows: TGCAGTACTAGTGTGACCGGGTCTGGAGTCGGTACTGAAGCTTTCTTT. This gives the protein CSTSVTGSGVGTEAFF.

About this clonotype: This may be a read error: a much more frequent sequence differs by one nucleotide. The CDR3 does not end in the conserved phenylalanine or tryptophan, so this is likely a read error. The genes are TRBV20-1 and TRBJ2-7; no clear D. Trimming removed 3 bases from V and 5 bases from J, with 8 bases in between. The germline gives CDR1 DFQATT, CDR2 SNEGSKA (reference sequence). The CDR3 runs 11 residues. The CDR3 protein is CSASAAHEQYI. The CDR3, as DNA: TGCAGTGCTAGTGCGGCGCACGAGCAGTACATC.

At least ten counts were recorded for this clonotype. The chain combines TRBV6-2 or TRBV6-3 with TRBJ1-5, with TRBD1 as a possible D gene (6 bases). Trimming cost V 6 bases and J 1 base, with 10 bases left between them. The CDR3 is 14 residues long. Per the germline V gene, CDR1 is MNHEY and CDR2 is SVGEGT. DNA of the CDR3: TGTGCCAGCAGGCCGGGACACAGCAATCAGCCCCAGCATTTT. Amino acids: CASRPGHSNQPQHF.

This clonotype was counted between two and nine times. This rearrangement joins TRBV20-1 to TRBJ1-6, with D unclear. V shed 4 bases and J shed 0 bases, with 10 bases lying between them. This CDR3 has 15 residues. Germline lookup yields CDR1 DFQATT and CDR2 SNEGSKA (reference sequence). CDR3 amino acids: CSAMTASSYNSPLHF. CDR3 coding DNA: TGCAGTGCTATGACGGCCAGCTCCTATAATTCACCCCTCCACTTT.

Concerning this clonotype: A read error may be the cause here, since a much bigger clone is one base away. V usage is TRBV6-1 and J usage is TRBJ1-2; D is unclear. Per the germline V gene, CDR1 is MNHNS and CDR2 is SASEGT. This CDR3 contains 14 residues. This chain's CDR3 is CACSAKSGDYGYTF. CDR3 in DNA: TGTGCCTGCAGTGCCAAGAGCGGGGACTATGGCTACACCTTC.

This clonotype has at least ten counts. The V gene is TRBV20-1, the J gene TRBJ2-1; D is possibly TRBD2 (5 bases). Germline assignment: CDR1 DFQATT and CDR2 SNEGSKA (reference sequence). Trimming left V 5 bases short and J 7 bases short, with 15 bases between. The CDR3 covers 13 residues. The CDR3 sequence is CSALDSLENEQFF. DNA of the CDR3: TGCAGTGCTCTGGACTCCCTAGAGAATGAGCAGTTCTTC.

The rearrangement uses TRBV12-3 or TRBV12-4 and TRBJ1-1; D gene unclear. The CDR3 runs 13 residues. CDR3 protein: CVSSLGVNTEAFF. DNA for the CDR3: TGTGTCAGTAGTTTAGGAGTGAACACTGAAGCTTTCTTT.

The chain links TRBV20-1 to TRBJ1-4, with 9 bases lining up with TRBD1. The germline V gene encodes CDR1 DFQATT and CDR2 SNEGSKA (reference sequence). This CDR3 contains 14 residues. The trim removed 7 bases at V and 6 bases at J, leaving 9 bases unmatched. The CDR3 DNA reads TGCAGTGTTAACAGGGGGCGAGTTGATGAAAAACTGTTTTTT. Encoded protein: CSVNRGRVDEKLFF.

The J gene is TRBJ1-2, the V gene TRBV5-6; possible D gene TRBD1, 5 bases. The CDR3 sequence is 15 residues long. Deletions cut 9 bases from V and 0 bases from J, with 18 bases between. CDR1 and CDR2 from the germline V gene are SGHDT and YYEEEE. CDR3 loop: CATQDKISANYGYTF. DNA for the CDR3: TGTGCCACCCAGGACAAGATCTCGGCTAACTATGGCTACACCTTC.

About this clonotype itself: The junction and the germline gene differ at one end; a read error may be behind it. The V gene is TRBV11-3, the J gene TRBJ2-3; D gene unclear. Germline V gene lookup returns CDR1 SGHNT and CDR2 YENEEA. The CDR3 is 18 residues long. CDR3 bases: TGTGCCAGCAGCTTACGCCGAGACTCGGCCCGGAGCACAGATACGCATCATTTT. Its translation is CASSLRRDSARSTDTHHF. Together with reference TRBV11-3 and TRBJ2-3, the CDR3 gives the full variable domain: EAGVVQSPRYKIIEKKQPVAFWCNPISGHNTLYWYLQNLGQGPELLIRYENEEAVDDSQLPKDRFSAERLKGVDSTLKIQPAELGDSAVYLCASSLRRDSARSTDTHHFGPGTRLTVL.

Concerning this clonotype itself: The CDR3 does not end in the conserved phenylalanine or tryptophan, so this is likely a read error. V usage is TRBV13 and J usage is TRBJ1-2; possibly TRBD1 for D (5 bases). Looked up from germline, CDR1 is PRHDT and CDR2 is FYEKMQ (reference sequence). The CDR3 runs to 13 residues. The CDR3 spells CAGSLGADYGYTV. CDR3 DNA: TGTGCCGGCAGTTTAGGGGCAGACTATGGCTACACCGTC.

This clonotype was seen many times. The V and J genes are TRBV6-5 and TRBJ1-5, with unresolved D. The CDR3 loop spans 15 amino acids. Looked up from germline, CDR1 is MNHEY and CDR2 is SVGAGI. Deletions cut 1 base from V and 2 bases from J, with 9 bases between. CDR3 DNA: TGTGCCAGCAGTTACTTGGGTATTGGCAATCAGCCCCAGCATTTT. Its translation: CASSYLGIGNQPQHF.

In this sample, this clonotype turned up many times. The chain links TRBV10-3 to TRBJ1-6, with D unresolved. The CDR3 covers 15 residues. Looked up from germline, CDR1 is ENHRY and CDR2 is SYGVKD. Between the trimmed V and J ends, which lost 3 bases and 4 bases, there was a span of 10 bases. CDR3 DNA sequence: TGTGCCATCAGTGAAAGTACGGATTATAATTCACCCCTCCACTTT. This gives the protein CAISESTDYNSPLHF.

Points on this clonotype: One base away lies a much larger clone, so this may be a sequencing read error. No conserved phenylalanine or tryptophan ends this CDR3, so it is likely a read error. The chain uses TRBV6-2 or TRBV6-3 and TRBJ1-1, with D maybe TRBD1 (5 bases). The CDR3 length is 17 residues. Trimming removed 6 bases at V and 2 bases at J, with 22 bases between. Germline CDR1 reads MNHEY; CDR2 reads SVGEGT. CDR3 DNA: TGTGCCAGCAGCCGCCAAGGGATAATCCAGGGAAACACTGAAGCTTTCATT. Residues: CASSRQGIIQGNTEAFI.

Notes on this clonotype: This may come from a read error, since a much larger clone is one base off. The CDR3 here is CTSSPTSGRLDEQFF. For the CDR3, the DNA is TGTACCAGCAGCCCGACTAGCGGGAGATTGGATGAGCAGTTCTTC. V is TRBV7-3 and J is TRBJ2-1, with 12 bases matching TRBD2. From germline, CDR1 is SGHTA and CDR2 FQGTGA. The CDR3 is made up of 15 amino acids.

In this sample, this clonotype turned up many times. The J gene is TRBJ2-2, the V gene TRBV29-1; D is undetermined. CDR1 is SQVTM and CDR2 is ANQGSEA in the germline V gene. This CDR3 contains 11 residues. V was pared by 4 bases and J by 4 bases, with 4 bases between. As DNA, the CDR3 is TGCAGCGTTGCCGCCACCGGGGAGCTGTTTTTT. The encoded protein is CSVAATGELFF.

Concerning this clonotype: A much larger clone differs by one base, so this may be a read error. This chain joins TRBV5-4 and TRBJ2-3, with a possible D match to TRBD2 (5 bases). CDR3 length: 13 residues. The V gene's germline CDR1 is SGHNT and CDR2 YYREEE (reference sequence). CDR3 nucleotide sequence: TGTGTCAGCAGCTTGTGGGAGCGGGATACGCAGTATTTT. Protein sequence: CVSSLWERDTQYF. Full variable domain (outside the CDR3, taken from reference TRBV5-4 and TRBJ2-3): ETGVTQSPTHLIKTRGQQVTLRCSSQSGHNTVSWYQQALGQGPQFIFQYYREEENGRGNFPPRFSGLQFPNYSSELNVNALELDDSALYLCVSSLWERDTQYFGPGTRLTVL.

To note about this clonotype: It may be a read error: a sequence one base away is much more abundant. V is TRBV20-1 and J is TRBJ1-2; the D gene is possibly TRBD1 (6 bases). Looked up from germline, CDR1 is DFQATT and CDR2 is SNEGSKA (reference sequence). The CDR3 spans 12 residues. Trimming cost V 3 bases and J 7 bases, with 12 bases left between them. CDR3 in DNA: TGCAGTGCTAGCACAGGGCGAGTTGGCTACACCTTC. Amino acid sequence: CSASTGRVGYTF.